This T cell receptor (beta chain) emerged from a study of T cell changes during pregnancy in multiple sclerosis (dated by TCRdb to the late 2010s). The study in broad terms: The study examined how the T cell repertoire changed over the course of pregnancy in women with multiple sclerosis.

The library was built by means of the immunoSEQ multiplex PCR assay. Here the immuneACCESS table is served through TCRdb, limited to in-frame sequences with V and J called. Missing clones are a known gap in these copies; in checked studies unresolved V genes cover under half, and the rest lacks a known reason. The sample records nearly 45,000 clones, 95% to 96% of which are singletons. The ten largest clones capture roughly 0.8% of the sample. Details on this clone: It lacks a known antigen. No quality values exist for individual bases; no much larger clone is one base distant.

In the germline V gene, CDR1 corresponds to MGHRA and CDR2 to YSYEKL. V is pruned by 0 bases and J by 3 bases, leaving 5 bases of the junction without a gene match. The CDR3 goes from the cysteine to the phenylalanine over 16 residues. The DNA shown is the 48-base CDR3, in frame from base 1. The source is a female donor with multiple sclerosis, enrolled in a pregnancy study. The chain uses TRBV4-1 and TRBJ2-1, with TRBD2 identical over 7 junction bases. The material was peripheral blood, obtained in the second trimester of pregnancy. At the DNA level, the sequence is TGCGCCAGCAGCCAAGATCCCGAGCGGGGCTACAATGAGCAGTTCTTC. Protein translation: CASSQDPERGYNEQFF.